Sequencing of this T cell receptor (beta chain) was carried out in a study of shared clonotypes between healthy human individuals. This clone has only one observation. Repertoires were generated with immunoSEQ multiplex PCR, while TCRdb's copy carries only in-frame clones and drops some. Of 450,000 to 600,000 clones listed, 79% are singletons. Sequenced sample: PBMCs. The sequence derives from a woman aged 35 to 49 in good health. Some clones in this sample may be carry-over from other donors' samples.

CDR3 residues: CASSGRGTEAFF. The CDR3 nucleotides read TGTGCCAGCAGTGGGAGGGGAACTGAAGCTTTCTTT. The chain combines TRBV2 with TRBJ1-1, with D possibly being TRBD1 (5 bases). V was shortened by 4 bases and J by 5 bases, with 8 bases between the two germline ends. The CDR3 contains 12 residues. Germline-derived CDR1 and CDR2 are SNHLY and FYNNEI.